The clone carrying this TCR beta chain occurred a few times. What it recognizes is unknown. These data belong to a study of beta chain features in type 1 diabetes. Expressed TCRB transcripts were sequenced, since all the RNA that had been isolated was reverse transcribed. Generated by immunoSEQ multiplex PCR, the TCRdb table keeps only in-frame clones and is missing some. This table holds fewer than 400,000 clones, 7.5% to 9% found once. In germline, CDR1 is ENHRY, CDR2 SYGVKD. Trimming cost V 6 bases and J 5 bases, with 6 bases left between them. The CDR3 contains 11 residues. Findings of the study overall: Cells that show high TCR expression could be over-represented by cDNA sequencing. Compared to healthy donors, patients appeared to have naive, central memory and Treg TCRB repertoires that were more alike.

This rearrangement joins TRBV10-3 to TRBJ2-3; no clear D gene. Source material: central memory CD4+ T cells from blood. This clonotype was obtained from a woman aged 18-29 years in good health. The CDR3 region has the DNA TGTGCCATCAGGATTATAGATACGCAGTATTTT. Its protein is CAIRIIDTQYF.